The TCR beta chain under discussion was sequenced for a study of T cell repertoires in cytomegalovirus infection. Concerning this clonotype itself: Its cognate antigen is unknown.

The junction had 11 bases not matched to a gene; V was cut back by 7 bases and J by 3 bases. The CDR3 contains 16 residues. Per germline, CDR1 LNHDA and CDR2 SQIVND (reference sequence). TCRdb processed the reads anew with MiXCR; each CDR3 protein has one entry. The repertoire holds about 310,000 distinct CDR3 sequences, with 8% to 10% as singletons. Study-level points and caveats: The study identified carriers of CMV plus the relevant HLA from cumulative public TCR beta family frequency. Dominant in the ex vivo response were TCR beta clonotypes restricted by HLA-C and specific for CMV.

The chain carries TRBV19 and TRBJ1-5, with 8 bases that match TRBD1. Sequenced input: PBMCs. The origin of this receptor is a human donor in good health (CMV status not recorded). Some clones in this sample may be carry-over from other donors' samples. As DNA, the CDR3 is TGTGCCAGTAACAGATATGGCAGGGGGCTCAATCAGCCCCAGCATTTT. It yields the protein CASNRYGRGLNQPQHF. Full variable domain (remainder filled in from reference TRBV19 and TRBJ1-5): DGGITQSPKYLFRKEGQNVTLSCEQNLNHDAMYWYRQDPGQGLRLIYYSQIVNDFQKGDIAEGYSVSREKKESFPLTVTSAQKNPTAFYLCASNRYGRGLNQPQHFGDGTRLSIL.